The rows below give T cell receptor beta chains drawn from one sample of a study of vaccination effects on CD4 cells after COVID-19. Clones were sequenced by immunoSEQ multiplex PCR, and TCRdb holds only the in-frame ones, with some missing. The table has 55,000 or so clones, under 70% seen once; the top ten hold 18%. No antigens are known for them. The sample was CD4+ T cells from PBMCs cultured with SARS-CoV-2 spike peptides, taken before COVID-19 vaccination. The receptor set was obtained from a human donor who received a COVID-19 vaccine. Each CDR3 is given with its conserved first and last residue. Fields, in order: V gene, clone size, J gene, D gene, CDR3 DNA, CDR3 protein. A D gene is named only where the DNA matches it firmly. Size values are once, few and many counts, or a class for expanded clones, and some rows have none.

>TRBV4-2|NA|TRBJ1-1|NA
TGTGCCAGCAGCCAAGAAGACGGGTGGAGCACTGAAGCTTTCTTT
CASSQEDGWSTEAFF
>TRBV5-4|NA|TRBJ2-1|TRBD1
TGTGCCAGCAGCCTTCCCACGACAGGGCTCTCGAATGAGCAGTTCTTC
CASSLPTTGLSNEQFF
>TRBV11-2|NA|TRBJ1-1|NA
TGTGCCAGCAGGGGCGGGAACACTGAAGCTTTCTTT
CASRGGNTEAFF
>TRBV5-1|NA|TRBJ2-6|TRBD1
TGCGCCAGCAGCTTGCAGGCAGGGGGCCTCTCTGGGGCCAACGTCCTGACTTTC
CASSLQAGGLSGANVLTF
>TRBV10-1|NA|TRBJ1-2|NA
TGCGCCAGCAGTGGCCAACTTAACTATGGCTACACCTTC
CASSGQLNYGYTF
>TRBV12-3/TRBV12-4|few|TRBJ1-6|NA
TGTGCCAGCAGTTTTCAGAATAATTCACCCCTCCACTTT
CASSFQNNSPLHF
>TRBV20-1|few|TRBJ1-1|NA
TGCAGTGCTAGTTTCGCCGCCTGGGGCACTGAAGCTTTCTTT
CSASFAAWGTEAFF
>TRBV28|NA|TRBJ2-3|TRBD2
TGTGCCAGCAGTTTAGACACTAGCGGGATTGGGCCAGATACGCAGTATTTT
CASSLDTSGIGPDTQYF
>TRBV6-5|NA|TRBJ2-3|NA
TGTGCCAGCCAGGAGGGGCGTACCGGCACAGATACGCAGTATTTT
CASQEGRTGTDTQYF
>TRBV19|NA|TRBJ1-2|NA
TGTGCCAGCCGCCCCAGGGGAAAAGCCTATGGCTACACCTTC
CASRPRGKAYGYTF
>TRBV6-5|NA|TRBJ1-2|NA
TGTGCCAGCAGTTACGCTAAGGACTGGAGCTATGGCTACACCTTC
CASSYAKDWSYGYTF
>TRBV7-9|few|TRBJ1-2|TRBD1
TGTGCCAGCAGCTCAGGGACAGGGGGGGACTATGGCTACACCTTC
CASSSGTGGDYGYTF
>TRBV2|few|TRBJ2-1|NA
TGTGCCAGCAGTGATCTTTCTGTGAGGGGTGAGCAGTTCTTC
CASSDLSVRGEQFF
>TRBV14|NA|TRBJ1-2|NA
TGTGCCAGCAGCCAAGCTCCCCTCGGGGGCAATGGCTACACCTTC
CASSQAPLGGNGYTF
>TRBV20-1|NA|TRBJ2-7|TRBD1
TGCAGTGCTAGTCCACAGGGGACAAAGTACGAGCAGTACTTC
CSASPQGTKYEQYF
>TRBV30|few|TRBJ1-3|NA
TGTGCCTGGAGCAGATTCTCTGGAAACACCATATATTTT
CAWSRFSGNTIYF
>TRBV4-2|NA|TRBJ1-1|NA
TGTGCCAGCAGCCAATCCGGGAAGGGGGGCTCGGGGACTGAAGCTTTCTTT
CASSQSGKGGSGTEAFF
>TRBV12-5|NA|TRBJ1-2|TRBD1
TGTGCTAGTGGTTCGGGGGGACAGGTGTGGTGGGGCTACACCTTC
CASGSGGQVWWGYTF
>TRBV3-1/TRBV3-2|NA|TRBJ1-3|NA
TGTGCCAGCAGCCAAGCTCCTATCACTGGAAACACCATATATTTT
CASSQAPITGNTIYF
>TRBV20-1|NA|TRBJ2-3|TRBD2
TGCAGTGCTACGGGGAGGGGTGCGCAGTATTTT
CSATGRGAQYF
>TRBV7-2|NA|TRBJ2-3|NA
TGTGCCAGCAGCTTAGAGTGGGGGTCAGATACGCAGTATTTT
CASSLEWGSDTQYF
>TRBV6-5|NA|TRBJ2-4|NA
TGTGCCAGCAGTTATGGGGGAGGAAGCAAAAACATTCAGTACTTC
CASSYGGGSKNIQYF
>TRBV5-1|few|TRBJ1-1|NA
TGCGCCAGCAGCCACGAGAACACTGAAGCTTTCTTT
CASSHENTEAFF
>TRBV7-9|once|TRBJ2-1|TRBD2
TGTGCCAGCAGCCCCACTAGCGGCAAATACAATGAGCAGTTCTTC
CASSPTSGKYNEQFF
>TRBV7-3|NA|TRBJ2-3|TRBD2
TGTGCCAGCGCCCCCGGGCGGGGGGGAATAGATACGCAGTATTTT
CASAPGRGGIDTQYF
>TRBV10-3|NA|TRBJ1-1|TRBD1
TGTGCCATCAGCCAAAGGGGGGACAGGGGGCGGACTGAAGCTTTCTTT
CAISQRGDRGRTEAFF
>TRBV28|NA|TRBJ1-2|NA
TGTGCCAGCAGTTTACGCGGGGGGGGAGCTAACTATGGCTACACCTTC
CASSLRGGGANYGYTF
>TRBV19|medium-sized|TRBJ1-6|NA
TGTGCCAGTACCTACCGGGACCCGGGTCGCTCACCCCTCCACTTT
CASTYRDPGRSPLHF
>TRBV20-1|NA|TRBJ1-1|TRBD1
TGCAGTGCTAGAGGACAGGGTGAAGCTTTCTTT
CSARGQGEAFF
>TRBV5-6|NA|TRBJ1-3|TRBD1
TGTGCCAGCAGCATAAACAGGGGTGCAGGTGGAAACACCATATATTTT
CASSINRGAGGNTIYF
>TRBV7-3|NA|TRBJ2-1|NA
TGTGCCAGCAGCTTATCCGGGTTGGGCAATGAGCAGTTCTTC
CASSLSGLGNEQFF
>TRBV19|medium-sized|TRBJ2-2|NA
TGTGCCAGTACACGACGGGGGATCCTCAGAACCGGGGAGCTGTTTTTT
CASTRRGILRTGELFF
>TRBV3-1/TRBV3-2|NA|TRBJ2-7|NA
TGTGCCAGCAGCCGGACAGCAACCTACGAGCAGTACTTC
CASSRTATYEQYF
>TRBV3-1/TRBV3-2|NA|TRBJ1-4|NA
TGTGCCAGCAGCCTGGGGGGGAGGGAAAAACTGTTTTTT
CASSLGGREKLFF
>TRBV20-1|NA|TRBJ2-7|NA
TGCAGTGCTAGTGGGGCGGAGGGGCAGTACTTC
CSASGAEGQYF
>TRBV7-6|NA|TRBJ1-5|TRBD1
TGTGCCAGCAGCCTGGGACAGGGACGTAGCAATCAGCCCCAGCATTTT
CASSLGQGRSNQPQHF
>TRBV28|NA|TRBJ1-2|TRBD1
TGTGCCAGCACTCCGGGACAGGGCCCTGGCTACACCTTC
CASTPGQGPGYTF
>TRBV4-2|once|TRBJ1-2|NA
TGTGCCAGCAGCCAAGAGTCGGGGATATACACCTTC
CASSQESGIYTF
>TRBV12-3/TRBV12-4|NA|TRBJ2-7|TRBD1
TGTGCCAGCAGTCGAGGGGGCAGCGAGCAGTACTTC
CASSRGGSEQYF
>TRBV27|NA|TRBJ2-1|NA
TGTGCCAGCAGTCCGCATCATGGGGTGAGGACGCAGTTCTTC
CASSPHHGVRTQFF
>TRBV2|few|TRBJ1-1|NA
TGTGCCAGCAGTGACGGTGGGCGAGGAGGGCCCACTGAAGCTTTCTTT
CASSDGGRGGPTEAFF
>TRBV6-5|once|TRBJ2-7|NA
TGTGCCAGCAGTCCCCCCCCCGAGCAGTACTTC
CASSPPPEQYF